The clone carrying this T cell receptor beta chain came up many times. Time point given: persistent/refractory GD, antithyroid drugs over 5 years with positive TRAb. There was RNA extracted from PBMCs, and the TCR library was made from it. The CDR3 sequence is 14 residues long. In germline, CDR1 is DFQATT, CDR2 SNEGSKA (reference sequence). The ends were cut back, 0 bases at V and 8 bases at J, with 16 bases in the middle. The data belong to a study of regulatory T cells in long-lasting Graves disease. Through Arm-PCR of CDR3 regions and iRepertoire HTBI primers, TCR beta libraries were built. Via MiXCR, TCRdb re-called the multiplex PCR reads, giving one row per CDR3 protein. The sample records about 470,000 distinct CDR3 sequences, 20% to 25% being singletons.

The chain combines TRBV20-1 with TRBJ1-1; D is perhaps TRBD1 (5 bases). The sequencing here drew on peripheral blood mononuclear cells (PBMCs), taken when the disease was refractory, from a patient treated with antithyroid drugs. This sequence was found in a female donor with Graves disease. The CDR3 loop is CSARDGAGQGEAFF. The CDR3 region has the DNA TGCAGTGCTAGAGATGGGGCAGGGCAGGGCGAAGCTTTCTTT.